This T cell receptor beta chain was sequenced in a study of radiotherapy plus CTLA-4 blockade in lung cancer. A word on this clone: The antigen is not known.

TCRdb keeps only in-frame clones here, not all; method: immunoSEQ multiplex PCR. The sample yields around 82,000 clones, 60% to 85% seen once. Regarding the study as a whole: Expansion in blood of tumor-derived TCR clones was seen after radiotherapy plus ipilimumab. Increased serum interferon-beta after radiation also reportedly predicted response strongly.

The clonotype was recovered from a human donor with non-small cell lung cancer whose response to radiotherapy plus ipilimumab could not be evaluated. Some clones in this sample may be carry-over from other donors' samples. Sequenced material: peripheral blood, taken from a patient treated with radiotherapy plus ipilimumab.

CDR3 DNA: TGCGCCAGCAGCTTCCGGGACAAGAACACTGAAGCTTTCTTT. It is translated as CASSFRDKNTEAFF. The V and J genes are TRBV5-1 and TRBJ1-1, with D possibly matching TRBD1 (6 bases). V lost 2 bases, J lost 1 base, and 9 bases lay in between. The CDR3 sequence is 14 residues long. CDR1 SGHRS and CDR2 YFSETQ come from the germline V gene. Full variable domain (outside the CDR3, taken from reference TRBV5-1 and TRBJ1-1): KAGVTQTPRYLIKTRGQQVTLSCSPISGHRSVSWYQQTPGQGLQFLFEYFSETQRNKGNFPGRFSGRQFSNSRSEMNVSTLELGDSALYLCASSFRDKNTEAFFGQGTRLTVV.